These 3 T cell receptor beta chains originate from one sample sequenced in a study of T cells after yellow fever vaccination. One entry per CDR3 protein, called by TCRdb with MiXCR from the 5' RACE reads. This sample yields around 250,000 distinct CDR3 sequences, of which 6.9% are seen a single time; approximately 0.85% belongs to the top ten. Here the sequenced sample was CD4+ T cells sorted from PBMCs, taken 15 days after the yellow fever booster vaccination. These receptor sequences come from a man aged 30 to 45 who received the YFV17D yellow fever vaccine.

This clonotype was recorded a few times. The genes are TRBV7-9 and TRBJ1-2; TRBD1 matches at 7 bases. Unmatched junction bases numbered 6, after V lost 4 bases and J lost 7 bases. The CDR3 runs 13 residues. Looked up from germline, CDR1 is SEHNR and CDR2 is FQNEAQ (reference sequence). The CDR3 region is CASSSTGKGGYTF. CDR3 DNA: TGTGCCAGCAGCTCGACAGGGAAGGGTGGCTACACCTTC.

There are a few counts of this clonotype. The J gene is TRBJ2-7, the V gene TRBV7-2, with a tentative D call TRBD1 (6 bases). The CDR3 spans 15 residues. Between the trimmed V and J ends, which lost 2 bases and 6 bases, there was a span of 17 bases. Germline V gene sequence: CDR1 SGHTA, CDR2 FQGNSA. The CDR3 bases are TGTGCCAGCAGCTTAATCAGGGGAAGGGAATTCGAGCAGTACTTC. Translated: CASSLIRGREFEQYF.

Only a few counts were recorded for this clonotype. This sequence joins TRBV20-1 and TRBJ2-4; D not certain. The germline V gene has CDR1 DFQATT and CDR2 SNEGSKA (reference sequence). The V gene lost 5 bases and the J gene lost 2 bases, with 4 bases spanning the gap. The CDR3 contains 11 residues. For the CDR3, the DNA is TGCAGTGCTGCGACCAAAAACATTCAGTACTTC. Its protein is CSAATKNIQYF.